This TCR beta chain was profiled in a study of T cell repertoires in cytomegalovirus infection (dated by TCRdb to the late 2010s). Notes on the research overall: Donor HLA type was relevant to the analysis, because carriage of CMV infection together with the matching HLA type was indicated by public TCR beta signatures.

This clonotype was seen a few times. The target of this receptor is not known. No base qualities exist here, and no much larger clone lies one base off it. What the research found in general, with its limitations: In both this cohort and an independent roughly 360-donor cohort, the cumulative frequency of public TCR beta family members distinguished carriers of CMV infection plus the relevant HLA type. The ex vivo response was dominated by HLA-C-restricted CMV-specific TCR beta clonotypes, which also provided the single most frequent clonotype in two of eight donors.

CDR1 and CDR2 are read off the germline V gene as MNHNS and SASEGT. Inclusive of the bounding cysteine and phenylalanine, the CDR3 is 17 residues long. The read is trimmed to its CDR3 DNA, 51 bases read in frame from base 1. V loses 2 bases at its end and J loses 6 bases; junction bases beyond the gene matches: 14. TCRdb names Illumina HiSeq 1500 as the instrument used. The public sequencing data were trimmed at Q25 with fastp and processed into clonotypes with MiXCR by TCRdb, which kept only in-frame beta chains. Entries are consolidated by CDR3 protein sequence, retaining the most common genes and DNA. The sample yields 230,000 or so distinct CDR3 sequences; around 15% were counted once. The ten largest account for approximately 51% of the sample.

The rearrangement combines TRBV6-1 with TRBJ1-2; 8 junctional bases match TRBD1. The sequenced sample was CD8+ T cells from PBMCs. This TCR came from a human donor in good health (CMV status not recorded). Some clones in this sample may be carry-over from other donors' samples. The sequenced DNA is TGTGCCAGCAGTGAACTACGGGACAGGAGAAGGTTGAATGGCTACACCTTC. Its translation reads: CASSELRDRRRLNGYTF.